The clone carrying this T cell receptor (beta chain) was seen only once. What it binds is unknown. This record belongs to a study of Ad26.COV2.S vaccination and SARS-CoV-2 variants. Data came from immunoSEQ multiplex PCR; TCRdb stores just in-frame clones and leaves some out. The sample consists of some 500,000 clones, roughly nine tenths of them appearing once. Treatment given: about 20 received Ad26.COV2.S at low or high dose, single or two shots; roughly five received placebo; per-sample allocation not given. Sampling was performed 63 days after the first vaccine or placebo injection. Study outcomes and limitations: Responses of spike-specific T cells (both CD8+ and CD4+) reportedly showed substantial breadth after vaccination.

The sequencing used peripheral blood, collected in a trial of Ad26.COV2.S vaccine versus placebo. The receptor's source is a person between 18 and 60 years old who received the Ad26.COV2.S COVID-19 vaccine or a placebo.

CDR3 DNA: TGTGCCACCAGTGAACTCCCAGGTCCCGGGGAGCTGTTTTTT. Its protein is CATSELPGPGELFF. This chain connects TRBV24-1 to TRBJ2-2; no clear D. Trimming stripped 4 bases from V and 6 bases from J, with 11 bases between. The CDR3 runs 14 residues. The germline V gene has CDR1 KGHDR and CDR2 SFDVKD.